The sequence of this TCR beta chain was determined in a study of T-cell memory formation after mild COVID-19. Across the study: TCR clusters were largely donor specific.

Findings and limits, study-wide: Among CD4+ contracting clones, most were CM and EM, and CD8+ ones EMRA.

The V segment lost 3 bases and the J segment 7 bases; nucleotides outside the gene matches: 3. This CDR3 contains 14 residues. After 5'RACE with constant-segment primers, TCR alpha and TCR beta cDNA libraries carrying sample barcodes and UMIs were obtained. In TCRdb, the 5' RACE reads were re-called with MiXCR into one record per CDR3 protein. Here the sample spans about half a million distinct CDR3 sequences, 18% being singletons. This clonotype was counted ten times or more. No antigen is known for it. This chain connects TRBV12-3 or TRBV12-4 to TRBJ2-1, with 10 positions matching TRBD2. The TCR originated in an adult woman who had mild COVID-19 (a few samples of this study predate the infection). Cell type and time point are not known. Source material: PBMCs or a T cell subset sorted from them (not recorded which). Here the CDR3 DNA reads TGTGCCAGCAGTTTGGGGACTAGCGTTAATGAGCAGTTCTTC. The encoded protein is CASSLGTSVNEQFF.